Listed below are T cell receptor beta chains from one sample, sequenced in a study of blood T cell repertoires in COVID-19. Sequencing used immunoSEQ multiplex PCR; TCRdb keeps in-frame clones, though not all of them. The sample shows about 200,000 clones, 85% to 90% of them seen only once. What was sequenced was PBMCs or T cells enriched from blood (not recorded which). These receptors were obtained from a man younger than 45 who had recovered from COVID-19. Each CDR3 is given with its conserved first and last residue. D genes are given only for firm matches. A row's size may be missing; if present it is once, few, many or a size class.

D	V	J	size	DNA	CDR3
-	TRBV11-2	TRBJ2-7	-	TGTGCCAGCAGCTTAGATTTGCGGGAAAACTACGAGCAGTACTTC	CASSLDLRENYEQYF
TRBD1	TRBV24-1	TRBJ2-7	-	TGTGCCACCAGTGATGCCGGGACAGGATTCAACGAGCAGTACTTC	CATSDAGTGFNEQYF
TRBD2	TRBV24-1	TRBJ2-2	-	TGTGCCACCAGTGACCCCGGACTAGCGGGAGGCACCGGGGAGCTGTTTTTT	CATSDPGLAGGTGELFF
-	TRBV30	TRBJ1-2	-	TGTGCCTGGAGTGTAAACAGCTATGGCTACACCTTC	CAWSVNSYGYTF
-	TRBV30	TRBJ1-6	few	TGTGCCTGGAGTGTACCTCAGGGAGGCTCACCCCTCCACTTT	CAWSVPQGGSPLHF
-	TRBV6-5	TRBJ2-7	-	TGTGCCAGCAGTTACGTAGACGAGCAGTACTTC	CASSYVDEQYF
-	TRBV5-4	TRBJ2-3	-	TGTGCCAGCAGCGCAGGGGCTCTGCGGGTTCAAGATACGCAGTATTTT	CASSAGALRVQDTQYF
-	TRBV4-1	TRBJ1-1	-	TGCGCCAGCAGCCAAGACTATTTTTTCACTGAAGCTTTCTTT	CASSQDYFFTEAFF
-	TRBV5-6	TRBJ2-7	-	TGTGCCAGCAGCCCCGCAGGGAACTCCTACGAGCAGTACTTC	CASSPAGNSYEQYF
TRBD1	TRBV6-2/TRBV6-3	TRBJ1-1	-	TGTGCCAGCAGTCAATCGGGACAGGGGTCCCAGAACACTGAAGCTTTCTTT	CASSQSGQGSQNTEAFF
TRBD1	TRBV24-1	TRBJ2-3	-	TGTGCCACCAGTGACCGGGACAGGGGGCTTGAAGATACGCAGTATTTT	CATSDRDRGLEDTQYF
-	TRBV7-2	TRBJ2-7	-	TGTGCCAGCAGCTCGCAGGGAGGCTACGAGCAGTACTTC	CASSSQGGYEQYF
-	TRBV15	TRBJ1-5	-	TGTGCCACCAGCCGACAAGTCAATCAGCCCCAGCATTTT	CATSRQVNQPQHF
TRBD1	TRBV11-2	TRBJ2-5	-	TGTGCCAGCAGCTTAGGGGACAGATATCAAGAGACCCAGTACTTC	CASSLGDRYQETQYF
-	TRBV10-3	TRBJ1-2	-	TGTGCCATCAGCGCGGGATATCAGGACGGCTACACCTTC	CAISAGYQDGYTF
TRBD1	TRBV12-3/TRBV12-4	TRBJ1-5	-	TGTGCCAGTAGACAGGGGGCTTGGCCCCAGCATTTT	CASRQGAWPQHF
-	TRBV7-9	TRBJ2-7	-	TGTGCCAGCAGCCCACGGCGGGGGCTGGGTTACGACGAGCAGTACTTC	CASSPRRGLGYDEQYF
TRBD1	TRBV25-1	TRBJ2-3	-	TGTGCCAGCAGTGAGTTGGCCCAGGGGGAGACGCAGTATTTT	CASSELAQGETQYF
-	TRBV7-9	TRBJ2-7	once	TGTGCCAGCAGCTTAGGGACGGACCCCGGGACAAGACCCTACGAGCAGTACTTC	CASSLGTDPGTRPYEQYF
TRBD1	TRBV19	TRBJ1-5	once	TGTGCCAGTAGTCGGACAGGTAGCAATCAGCCCCAGCATTTT	CASSRTGSNQPQHF
-	TRBV15	TRBJ2-3	few	TGTGCCACCAGCAGATCTATTTCAGATACGCAGTATTTT	CATSRSISDTQYF
TRBD2	TRBV24-1	TRBJ2-1	-	TGTGCCACCAGCCCAAAACCCGGGACTAGCGGGAGGAGCTCCTACAATGAGCAGTTCTTC	CATSPKPGTSGRSSYNEQFF
-	TRBV5-8	TRBJ2-7	-	TGTGCCAGCAGCTTCTTGTCTGAGTACGTCGAGCAGTACTTC	CASSFLSEYVEQYF
-	TRBV4-1	TRBJ2-7	-	TGCGCCAGCAGCCAAGCGGGCAGGGGAAGGTACGAGCAGTACTTC	CASSQAGRGRYEQYF
TRBD2	TRBV10-2	TRBJ2-1	once	TGCGCCAGCACCCTAGCGGGGTCCTACTACAATGAGCAGTTCTTC	CASTLAGSYYNEQFF
TRBD2	TRBV27	TRBJ2-7	-	TGTGCCAGCAGTTTAACACAACCGGGACTAGCGGGCGCCTACGAGCAGTACTTC	CASSLTQPGLAGAYEQYF
TRBD1	TRBV6-5	TRBJ2-2	-	TGTGCCAGCAACTCGGGACAGGGGACAACCGGGGAGCTGTTTTTT	CASNSGQGTTGELFF
TRBD1	TRBV4-1	TRBJ1-2	-	TGCGCCAGCAGCCAAGGGACAGGTAGCACCTATGGCTACACCTTC	CASSQGTGSTYGYTF
TRBD1	TRBV5-1	TRBJ2-7	-	TGCGCCAGCAGCTTGGGCGGGACAGGGGCAGGTAGGGAGCAGTACTTC	CASSLGGTGAGREQYF
-	TRBV7-9	TRBJ2-2	few	TGTGCCAGCAGCGGACTGCCCGGGGAGCTGTTTTTT	CASSGLPGELFF
-	TRBV6-6	TRBJ1-5	-	TGTGCCAGCAGCTTAACGTCCGGGACTCAGGATCAGCATTTT	CASSLTSGTQDQHF
TRBD2	TRBV29-1	TRBJ2-1	once	TGCAGCGTTGAAGACCAAAGGCCCTCTAGCGGGAGGAGCAATGAGCAGTTCTTC	CSVEDQRPSSGRSNEQFF
-	TRBV25-1	TRBJ1-6	-	TGTGCCAGCAGTGCGCTAGGAGGGGGGGGTAATTCACCCCTCCACTTT	CASSALGGGGNSPLHF
TRBD1	TRBV15	TRBJ2-5	-	TGTGCCACCAGCCGTCCCGGGACAGGGGGGGGAGAGACCCAGTACTTC	CATSRPGTGGGETQYF
TRBD2	TRBV7-9	TRBJ2-2	few	TGTGCCGGTACGGGAGGGACCTTCTTGACGAACACCGGGGAGCTGTTTTTT	CAGTGGTFLTNTGELFF
-	TRBV5-1	TRBJ1-6	-	TGCGCCAGCAGCTTGGAGGACTTCTCCTATAATTCACCCCTCCACTTT	CASSLEDFSYNSPLHF
-	TRBV2	TRBJ1-1	once	TGTGCCAGCAGATACAGGAAACTGAACACTGAAGCTTTCTTT	CASRYRKLNTEAFF
TRBD2	TRBV18	TRBJ2-7	-	TGTGCCAGCTCACTAGCGGGGGGCCGTTCCTACGAGCAGTACTTC	CASSLAGGRSYEQYF
-	TRBV27	TRBJ2-7	-	TGTGCCAGCAGTTTATCAAGCGGCAGGAGGTATGACGAGCAGTACTTC	CASSLSSGRRYDEQYF
TRBD2	TRBV27	TRBJ2-7	-	TGTGCCACCAGGAGGCGGGAGGGGTACGAGCAGTACTTC	CATRRREGYEQYF
-	TRBV7-2	TRBJ1-2	-	TGTGCCAGCAGCTTAATGGGAGGTGACTATGGCTACACCTTC	CASSLMGGDYGYTF
-	TRBV2	TRBJ1-5	once	TGTGCCAGCAGTGAAAAGTCGGGGGGCGGCAATCAGCCCCAGCATTTT	CASSEKSGGGNQPQHF